The 15 T cell receptor beta chains below were found in one sample sequenced in a study of blood T cell repertoires in COVID-19 (dated by TCRdb to the early 2020s). Receptor libraries were prepared by the immunoSEQ multiplex PCR assay. The table comes from immuneACCESS by way of TCRdb, which keeps in-frame sequences with V and J called. Part of the clones is missing from these tables; in studies checked, under half for an unresolved V gene and the rest for unknown reasons. The sample includes around 46,000 clones, with 77% observed a single time. The top ten hold about 20% of the sample. Sequences were obtained from peripheral blood. The source of these receptors is a human donor with active or convalescent COVID-19. The donor label of this sample is uncertain.

The rearrangement links TRBV11-3 to TRBJ2-5, with 8 bases that match TRBD2. Trimming at V came to 8 bases and at J to 8 bases, leaving 13 bases not matched to a gene. Germline lookup yields CDR1 SGHNT and CDR2 YENEEA. The CDR3 loop spans 14 amino acids. CDR3 sequence: CASLGGLAGDTQYF. The CDR3, as DNA: TGTGCCAGCCTCGGGGGCCTAGCGGGTGATACCCAGTACTTC.

The CDR3 bases are TGCAGTGCTAGTGAACAGGGGGCGAGCTCCTACGAGCAGTACTTC. It is translated as CSASEQGASSYEQYF. The chain uses TRBV20-1 and TRBJ2-7; 9 bases are a match to TRBD1. Germline V gene data show CDR1 as DFQATT and CDR2 as SNEGSKA (reference sequence). Trimming removed 3 bases from V and 0 bases from J; junction bases left unmatched: 6. The length of the CDR3 is 15 residues.

The DNA for the CDR3 is TGTGCCAGTAGCCAGTACAATGAGCAGTTCTTC. As protein: CASSQYNEQFF. J is TRBJ2-1 and V is TRBV19; D ambiguous. The germline V gene encodes CDR1 LNHDA and CDR2 SQIVND (reference sequence). The CDR3 runs to 11 residues. Trimming removed 6 bases at V and 4 bases at J, with 4 bases between.

V usage is TRBV29-1 and J usage is TRBJ2-7, with TRBD1 matching over 7 bases. Unmatched junction bases numbered 4, after V lost 7 bases and J lost 1 base. Looked up from germline, CDR1 is SQVTM and CDR2 is ANQGSEA. The CDR3 has 12 residues. This CDR3 is CSARQGSYEQYF. CDR3 coding DNA: TGCAGCGCCAGACAGGGTTCCTACGAGCAGTACTTC.

This sequence joins TRBV5-1 and TRBJ1-6; 7 nucleotides match TRBD1. V was clipped by 0 bases and J by 11 bases; unmatched bases: 5. Germline V gives CDR1 SGHRS, CDR2 YFSETQ. The CDR3 has 14 residues. The chain's CDR3 is CASSLGDSLTPLHF. In nucleotides, the CDR3 is TGCGCCAGCAGCTTGGGGGACAGCCTTACACCCCTCCACTTT.

V and J are TRBV19 and TRBJ1-5; possible D gene TRBD1, 6 bases. V was pared by 3 bases and J by 3 bases, with 15 bases between. Germline CDR1 is LNHDA and CDR2 is SQIVND (reference sequence). The CDR3 is 16 residues long. CDR3 nucleotide sequence: TGTGCCAGTAGTATGGGTGGTCAGGGGCTCAATCAGCCCCAGCATTTT. It encodes CASSMGGQGLNQPQHF.

The chain couples TRBV24-1 to TRBJ2-7; maybe TRBD2 (5 bases). The ends were cut back, 4 bases at V and 4 bases at J, with 13 bases in the middle. Germline values: CDR1 KGHDR, CDR2 SFDVKD. This CDR3 contains 14 residues. The CDR3 nucleotides are TGTGCCACCAGTGACCATGGACGGGGATACGAGCAGTACTTC. Encoded protein: CATSDHGRGYEQYF.

The chain carries TRBV28 and TRBJ2-7, with 11 positions matching TRBD2. This CDR3 comprises 15 residues. V lost 4 bases to trimming and J lost 2 bases; unmatched junction nucleotides: 4. Germline V gene data show CDR1 as MDHEN and CDR2 as SYDVKM. The CDR3 loop reads CASSSLAGGPYEQYF. The CDR3 bases are TGTGCCAGCAGTTCCCTAGCGGGAGGACCCTACGAGCAGTACTTC.

This sequence joins TRBV5-1 and TRBJ2-7, with no clear D. Between the trimmed V and J ends, which lost 4 bases and 0 bases, there was a span of 11 bases. CDR1 and CDR2 (germline): SGHRS, YFSETQ. There are 14 residues in the CDR3. The CDR3 loop is CASSVLTPSYEQYF. The CDR3 DNA reads as TGCGCCAGCAGCGTACTTACCCCCTCCTACGAGCAGTACTTC.

This clone was seen a handful of times. The CDR3 DNA sequence: TGTGCCAGCACAGCCGGGACAGTTTACAATGAGCAGTTCTTC. Its translation is CASTAGTVYNEQFF. The gene calls are TRBV2 and TRBJ2-1; 7 bases map to TRBD1. Germline V CDR1 and CDR2: SNHLY, FYNNEI. The CDR3 extends over 14 amino acids. Trimming at V came to 7 bases and at J to 4 bases, leaving 7 bases not matched to a gene. Full variable domain (missing parts from reference TRBV2 and TRBJ2-1): EPEVTQTPSHQVTQMGQEVILRCVPISNHLYFYWYRQILGQKVEFLVSFYNNEISEKSEIFDDQFSVERPDGSNFTLKIRSTKLEDSAMYFCASTAGTVYNEQFFGPGTRLTVL.

This chain links TRBV5-6 with TRBJ2-7; 8 positions match TRBD1. Germline V CDR1 and CDR2: SGHDT, YYEEEE. The CDR3 runs 17 residues. V lost 6 bases to trimming and J lost 0 bases; unmatched junction nucleotides: 14. The CDR3 DNA sequence: TGTGCCAGCACCGAATTGGGACAGGCGAGGAGCTCCTACGAGCAGTACTTC. Translation: CASTELGQARSSYEQYF.

This clone is categorized as medium-sized. V usage is TRBV3-1 (or the pseudogene TRBV3-2) and J usage is TRBJ2-1, with 8 bases that match TRBD2. The CDR3 is 13 amino acids. V was pared by 4 bases and J by 6 bases, with 2 bases of the junction left unmatched. The germline gives CDR1 LGHDT, CDR2 YNNKEL (reference sequence). This CDR3 reads CASSRRGGNEQFF. In DNA, the CDR3 is TGTGCCAGCAGCCGCCGGGGGGGCAATGAGCAGTTCTTC.

The rearrangement uses TRBV5-1 and TRBJ1-1; D call uncertain. V was trimmed by 0 bases and J by 2 bases, leaving 8 bases between them. CDR3 size: 14 residues. Germline loops: CDR1 SGHRS, CDR2 YFSETQ. CDR3 DNA sequence: TGCGCCAGCAGCTTGGAGCCGGGAAACACTGAAGCTTTCTTT. As protein: CASSLEPGNTEAFF.

The J gene is TRBJ2-1, the V gene TRBV7-2; no clear D. Trimming cost V 2 bases and J 3 bases, with 11 bases left between them. CDR1 and CDR2 from the germline V gene are SGHTA and FQGNSA. There are 15 residues in the CDR3. CDR3 loop: CASSLITLDYNEQFF. DNA of the CDR3: TGTGCCAGCAGCTTAATAACGTTAGACTACAATGAGCAGTTCTTC.

This clone was seen a single time. The chain links TRBV2 to TRBJ1-6; TRBD1 might be the D (5 bases). CDR1 SNHLY and CDR2 FYNNEI come from the germline V gene. The length of the CDR3 is 15 residues. V was clipped by 2 bases and J by 8 bases, with 13 bases between them. DNA of the CDR3: TGTGCCAGCAGTGAACAATCGGGGGTGGATTCACCCCTCCACTTT. Amino acid sequence: CASSEQSGVDSPLHF.